This entry lists 32 T cell receptor beta chains sequenced from one sample in a study of CD8+CD57+ T cells in acquired aplastic anemia. Template material for TCR beta VDJ and CDR3 profiling consisted of genomic DNA. Using its own MiXCR run on the reads, TCRdb lists one record per CDR3 protein. In the table there are over 150,000 distinct CDR3 sequences, about 60% of which are singletons. Previously, flow cytometry had revealed CD8+CD57+ cell expansion in the patients chosen for sequencing. The sample taken for sequencing was sorted CD4+, CD8+, or CD8+CD57+ T cells (not recorded which) from PBMCs. Receptors originate from a human donor with aplastic anemia.

The chain couples TRBV2 to TRBJ1-2; D not certain. The CDR3 extends over 13 amino acids. Germline CDR1 SNHLY, CDR2 FYNNEI. Trimming stripped 2 bases from V and 5 bases from J, with 9 bases between. The CDR3 nucleotides are TGTGCCAGCAGTGAACAGGATGATTATGGCTACACCTTC. This encodes CASSEQDDYGYTF.

This clonotype was observed many times. This rearrangement joins TRBV24-1 to TRBJ2-7; D gene ambiguous. From germline, CDR1 is KGHDR and CDR2 SFDVKD. V was trimmed by 3 bases and J by 7 bases, leaving 9 bases between them. This CDR3 spans 12 amino acids. The CDR3 loop reads CATSDTGREQYF. The CDR3 nucleotides read TGTGCCACCAGTGATACGGGCAGAGAGCAGTACTTC.

The chain combines TRBV29-1 with TRBJ1-2, with D perhaps matching TRBD1 (6 bases). CDR1 is SQVTM and CDR2 is ANQGSEA in the germline V gene. V was trimmed by 3 bases and J by 5 bases, leaving 13 bases between them. CDR3 length equals 13 residues. This chain's CDR3 is CSVEPQGSYGYTF. The DNA for the CDR3 is TGCAGCGTTGAGCCGCAGGGGTCATATGGCTACACCTTC.

The chain joins TRBV14 to TRBJ1-1; the D is unclear. Germline values: CDR1 SGHDN, CDR2 FVKESK. The CDR3 sequence is 13 residues long. Trimming pared 0 bases from V and 1 base from J, leaving 3 bases between. CDR3 residues: CASSQEWNTEAFF. CDR3 sequence (DNA): TGTGCCAGCAGCCAAGAGTGGAACACTGAAGCTTTCTTT. Complete variable domain (other parts from reference TRBV14 and TRBJ1-1): EAGVTQFPSHSVIEKGQTVTLRCDPISGHDNLYWYRRVMGKEIKFLLHFVKESKQDESGMPNNRFLAERTGGTYSTLKVQPAELEDSGVYFCASSQEWNTEAFFGQGTRLTVV.

The chain uses TRBV7-9 and TRBJ2-1; no clear D. With 5 bases removed from V and 4 bases from J, the gap between germline ends came to 9 bases. CDR1 and CDR2 (germline): SEHNR, FQNEAQ (reference sequence). The CDR3 runs 13 residues. The CDR3 nucleotides are TGTGCCAGCAGCGACGACTCGTACAATGAGCAGTTCTTC. It yields the protein CASSDDSYNEQFF.

There are a few counts of this clonotype. The V call is TRBV5-8, the J call TRBJ1-6, with D tentatively TRBD1 (6 bases). The germline CDR1 and CDR2 sequences are SGHTS and YDEGEE. V lost 4 bases and J 3 bases, leaving 14 bases between the germline ends. The length of the CDR3 is 16 residues. CDR3 residues: CASSADGQHYNSPLHF. In DNA, the CDR3 is TGTGCCAGCAGCGCGGACGGACAGCACTATAATTCACCCCTCCACTTT.

This clonotype was seen ten or more times. The chain combines TRBV9 with TRBJ2-3; D is unresolved. V was shortened by 1 base and J by 0 bases, with 3 bases between the two germline ends. Germline V gene lookup returns CDR1 SGDLS and CDR2 YYNGEE. CDR3 length equals 13 residues. The CDR3 loop reads CASSVISTDTQYF. CDR3 coding DNA: TGTGCCAGCAGCGTAATCAGCACAGATACGCAGTATTTT.

The rearrangement uses TRBV2 and TRBJ2-7; 7 bases align to TRBD2. The CDR3 is made up of 14 amino acids. Germline CDR1 is SNHLY and CDR2 is FYNNEI. Unmatched junction bases numbered 7, after V lost 4 bases and J lost 4 bases. The CDR3 nucleotides read TGTGCCAGCAGTGTGAGGGACTATCCTTACGAGCAGTACTTC. It translates to CASSVRDYPYEQYF.

Comment on this clonotype: With a much larger clone just one base away, this may be a read error. The gene calls are TRBV2 and TRBJ1-4; D ambiguous. Germline V lookup: CDR1 SNHLY, CDR2 FYNNEI. This CDR3 is 13 amino acids long. V shed 6 bases and J shed 8 bases, with 13 bases lying between them. CDR3 sequence (DNA): TGTGCCAGCAGATCCCGTTTCCGGGAAAAACTGTTTTTT. Encoded protein: CASRSRFREKLFF.

This clonotype was found once. Because it lacks the conserved phenylalanine or tryptophan at the end, this CDR3 is likely a read error. The V call is TRBV29-1, the J call TRBJ1-2; the D is unclear. Germline CDR1 is SQVTM and CDR2 is ANQGSEA. The CDR3 runs 16 residues. The CDR3 DNA sequence: TGCAGTGTCCCCCCTCCTCATACAGCGACCAACTATCGCTACACCTAC. Protein product: CSVPPPHTATNYRYTY.

V and J are TRBV5-1 and TRBJ1-6; 11 nucleotides agree with TRBD1. Unmatched junction bases numbered 7, after V lost 4 bases and J lost 10 bases. Germline CDR1 reads SGHRS; CDR2 reads YFSETQ. The CDR3 is 15 amino acids. This CDR3 reads CASSQPDRGRSPLHF. CDR3 nucleotides: TGCGCCAGCAGCCAACCGGACAGGGGGCGATCACCCCTCCACTTT.

The chain joins TRBV20-1 to TRBJ2-3; 9 bases align to TRBD2. The germline gives CDR1 DFQATT, CDR2 SNEGSKA (reference sequence). V was clipped by 7 bases and J by 0 bases; unmatched bases: 8. This CDR3 contains 15 residues. This chain's CDR3 is CSETTGLASTDTQYF. CDR3 in DNA: TGCAGTGAGACGACGGGACTAGCTAGCACAGATACGCAGTATTTT.

The chain couples TRBV10-3 to TRBJ2-7; the match to TRBD2 covers 8 bases. The junction had 6 bases not matched to a gene; V was cut back by 6 bases and J by 5 bases. The length of the CDR3 is 13 residues. CDR1 and CDR2 from the germline V gene are ENHRY and SYGVKD. CDR3 loop: CAISGLAVDEQYF. As DNA, the CDR3 is TGTGCCATCAGCGGACTAGCAGTCGACGAGCAGTACTTC.

This clonotype was seen repeatedly, ten times or more. The rearrangement links TRBV5-4 to TRBJ2-5; TRBD2 aligns across 16 bases. CDR1 and CDR2 from the germline V gene are SGHNT and YYREEE (reference sequence). J gave up 5 bases and V 5 bases, and 6 bases lay outside the gene matches. There are 16 residues in the CDR3. The CDR3 DNA reads as TGTGCCAGCAGTTCTCCGGGACTAGCGGGGGGGGAGACCCAGTACTTC. Its protein is CASSSPGLAGGETQYF.

The chain carries TRBV7-3 and TRBJ1-6, with D perhaps TRBD1 (5 bases). CDR3 length equals 15 residues. Germline CDR1 reads SGHTA; CDR2 reads FQGTGA. V was clipped by 3 bases and J by 7 bases, with 13 bases between them. This CDR3 reads CASSLLGLFNSPLHF. In nucleotides, the CDR3 is TGTGCCAGCAGCTTGTTGGGGCTGTTCAATTCACCCCTCCACTTT.

This clonotype was counted a few times. Since a much larger clone is just one base distant, this may be a read error. The conserved final phenylalanine or tryptophan is absent from the CDR3, which likely points to a read error. The chain has TRBV9 and TRBJ1-2, with D unclear. CDR1 is SGDLS and CDR2 is YYNGEE in the germline V gene. V dropped 2 bases and J dropped 5 bases, with 10 bases sitting between them. The CDR3 sequence is 13 residues long. CDR3 sequence reads: CASSVGEAYGYTS. CDR3 sequence (DNA): TGTGCCAGCAGCGTTGGCGAAGCATATGGCTACACCTCC.

The chain carries TRBV7-2 and TRBJ2-7; D is uncertain. CDR1 is SGHTA and CDR2 is FQGNSA in the germline V gene. The length of the CDR3 is 14 residues. The V end lost 0 bases, the J end lost 3 bases, and 9 bases lay between the germline ends. The CDR3 sequence: CASSLAGLDYEQYF. CDR3 nucleotides: TGTGCCAGCAGCTTAGCAGGCCTAGACTACGAGCAGTACTTC. Based on the CDR3 plus reference TRBV7-2 and TRBJ2-7, the full variable domain is GAGVSQSPSNKVTEKGKDVELRCDPISGHTALYWYRQSLGQGLEFLIYFQGNSAPDKSGLPSDRFSAERTGGSVSTLTIQRTQQEDSAVYLCASSLAGLDYEQYFGPGTRLTVT.

This clonotype was observed at least ten times. The V and J genes are TRBV5-6 and TRBJ2-7, with D perhaps assigned TRBD1 or TRBD2 (6 bases each). The V end was cut by 0 bases, the J end by 2 bases, with 9 bases between. The CDR3 spans 14 residues. CDR1 and CDR2 (germline): SGHDT, YYEEEE. CDR3 region: CASSLGGGPYEQYF. Here the CDR3 DNA reads TGTGCCAGCAGCTTGGGAGGGGGGCCCTACGAGCAGTACTTC.

The chain joins TRBV13 to TRBJ2-3; 7 nucleotides match TRBD2. The CDR3 is 15 amino acids. From germline, CDR1 is PRHDT and CDR2 FYEKMQ (reference sequence). Germline trimming cut 4 bases from V and 4 bases from J; bases unmatched to any gene: 8. For the CDR3, the DNA is TGTGCCAGCAGCTGGAGAACGGGGGGTCCAGATACGCAGTATTTT. Protein product: CASSWRTGGPDTQYF.

The chain links TRBV10-3 to TRBJ2-1; TRBD2 matches at 15 bases. The CDR3 runs to 14 residues. V trimming: 8 bases; J trimming: 8 bases; junction bases outside the gene matches: 4. Germline CDR1 is ENHRY and CDR2 is SYGVKD. This CDR3 is CAIAGLAGGHEQFF. The CDR3 DNA follows: TGTGCCATCGCTGGACTAGCGGGGGGGCATGAGCAGTTCTTC.

The chain employs TRBV2 and TRBJ2-7; TRBD1 aligns across 7 bases. CDR1 is SNHLY and CDR2 is FYNNEI in the germline V gene. CDR3 length: 11 amino acids. Losses at the gene ends were 6 bases for V and 9 bases for J; bases not matched to a gene: 5. The DNA of the CDR3 is TGTGCCAGCAGAGAACAGGGGAGGCAGTACTTC. Its protein product is CASREQGRQYF. The whole variable domain, filled in from reference TRBV2 and TRBJ2-7, reads EPEVTQTPSHQVTQMGQEVILRCVPISNHLYFYWYRQILGQKVEFLVSFYNNEISEKSEIFDDQFSVERPDGSNFTLKIRSTKLEDSAMYFCASREQGRQYFGPGTRLTVT.

This clonotype was found many times. The chain combines TRBV20-1 with TRBJ1-2, with 9 bases that match TRBD1. Germline V CDR1 and CDR2: DFQATT, SNEGSKA (reference sequence). The CDR3 runs 13 residues. Trimming at V came to 7 bases and at J to 3 bases, leaving 6 bases not matched to a gene. CDR3 in DNA: TGCAGTGTTTCGGACAGGGGCGACTATGGCTACACCTTC. Translation gives CSVSDRGDYGYTF.

This chain connects TRBV20-1 to TRBJ2-2; no clear D gene. Germline CDR1 and CDR2: DFQATT and SNEGSKA (reference sequence). The CDR3 runs to 11 residues. V dropped 4 bases and J dropped 8 bases, with 8 bases sitting between them. The DNA for the CDR3 is TGCAGTGCTACCCTGGGGGGGGAGCTGTTTTTT. Translating gives CSATLGGELFF.

Concerning this clonotype itself: A much larger clone lies a single base off, so this may be a read error. The genes are TRBV3-1 and TRBJ1-1, with D perhaps matching TRBD1 (6 bases). The CDR3 is made up of 12 amino acids. From germline, CDR1 is LGHDT and CDR2 YNNKEL (reference sequence). The germline V and J ends were trimmed by 8 bases and 6 bases, with 13 bases remaining between them. This CDR3 reads CASGEQGAEAFF. For the CDR3, the DNA is TGTGCCAGCGGTGAACAGGGAGCTGAAGCTTTCTTT.

V is TRBV20-1 and J is TRBJ2-3; 8 bases are shared with TRBD2. V was pared by 6 bases and J by 0 bases, with 11 bases of the junction left unmatched. This CDR3 has 16 amino acids. Germline values: CDR1 DFQATT, CDR2 SNEGSKA (reference sequence). As DNA, the CDR3 is TGCAGTGCAAACTTAGCGGGGCTAGCTAGCACAGATACGCAGTATTTT. Translating gives CSANLAGLASTDTQYF.

This clonotype was observed a few times. V and J are TRBV5-5 and TRBJ1-5, with D uncertain. Per the germline V gene, CDR1 is SGHKS and CDR2 is YYEKEE (reference sequence). V lost 2 bases and J 7 bases, leaving 10 bases between the germline ends. The CDR3 consists of 13 residues. The CDR3 nucleotides are TGTGCCAGCAGCTTTCAGAGTCCCCAGCCCCAGCATTTT. Translated: CASSFQSPQPQHF.

As for this clonotype: As the CDR3 is not closed by the conserved phenylalanine or tryptophan, this likely results from a read error. The chain links TRBV2 to TRBJ2-7; D unresolved. The CDR3 is 12 residues long. Germline CDR1 reads SNHLY; CDR2 reads FYNNEI. Trimming cost V 8 bases and J 3 bases, with 11 bases left between them. CDR3 nucleotide sequence: TGTGCCAGCCGTGTGATGGACTACGAGCAGTACTGC. This translates into CASRVMDYEQYC.

The V and J genes are TRBV29-1 and TRBJ1-1, with D possibly TRBD1 on 5 matching bases. The CDR3 totals 13 residues. Germline values: CDR1 SQVTM, CDR2 ANQGSEA. With 6 bases removed from V and 5 bases from J, the gap between germline ends came to 16 bases. The CDR3 DNA reads as TGCAGCGTAGAAAATGGACGGGGGACTGAAGCTTTCTTT. Translated, it gives CSVENGRGTEAFF.

The chain employs TRBV5-4 and TRBJ1-2; D gene uncertain. V lost 5 bases and J lost 2, with 13 bases in between. Germline V gives CDR1 SGHNT, CDR2 YYREEE (reference sequence). The CDR3 totals 14 residues. The CDR3 reads CASSPDGFNYGYTF. The CDR3 DNA sequence: TGTGCCAGCAGTCCGGATGGGTTCAACTATGGCTACACCTTC.

The chain couples TRBV6-1 to TRBJ1-1; D is possibly TRBD1 (5 bases). The CDR3 spans 13 residues. Germline values: CDR1 MNHNS, CDR2 SASEGT. The germline V and J ends were trimmed by 7 bases and 5 bases, with 14 bases remaining between them. The CDR3 region is CASTPGGWTEAFF. CDR3 in DNA: TGTGCCAGCACCCCGGGGGGGTGGACTGAAGCTTTCTTT.

This clonotype has a handful of counts. This chain joins TRBV4-1 and TRBJ2-1; 7 nucleotides agree with TRBD2. The germline V gene encodes CDR1 MGHRA and CDR2 YSYEKL. The CDR3 totals 18 residues. V gave up 3 bases and J gave up 2 bases; unmatched junction bases: 13. CDR3: CASSHSRDGEGPYNEQFF. CDR3 nucleotide sequence: TGCGCCAGCAGCCATTCCCGGGACGGGGAGGGTCCCTACAATGAGCAGTTCTTC.

This rearrangement joins TRBV12-3 or TRBV12-4 to TRBJ2-3; D possibly matches TRBD1 or TRBD2 (6 bases each). Trimming shortened V by 6 bases and J by 4 bases, and 14 bases separated the two germline ends. The CDR3 length is 14 residues. The DNA for the CDR3 is TGTGCCAGCAGGACGAGGGGGGCGTCAGATACGCAGTATTTT. Amino acid sequence: CASRTRGASDTQYF.